Each of the 21 T cell receptor beta chains below was sequenced from the same sample in a study of cytomegalovirus exposure and HLA in healthy donors (dated by TCRdb to the late 2010s). Library generation was performed with the immunoSEQ multiplex PCR assay. Here the immuneACCESS table is served through TCRdb, limited to in-frame sequences with V and J called. Missing clones are a known gap in these copies; in checked studies unresolved V genes cover under half, and the rest lacks a known reason. Here the sample has approximately 210,000 clones; approximately 86% occur a single time. Just under 3% of the sample rests with the top ten. Material: PBMCs. Every receptor here comes from a woman under 30 in good health and CMV-seronegative.

V gene TRBV30 combines with J gene TRBJ2-1; D is perhaps TRBD1 (5 bases). Germline V lookup: CDR1 GTSNPN, CDR2 SVGIG (reference sequence). The V gene lost 6 bases and the J gene lost 13 bases, with 16 bases spanning the gap. This CDR3 region has 11 residues. CDR3 DNA: TGTGCCTGCAGTTACAGGCTCCAACAGTTCTTC. It specifies CACSYRLQQFF. The full variable domain, completed using reference TRBV30 and TRBJ2-1, is SQTIHQWPATLVQPVGSPLSLECTVEGTSNPNLYWYRQAAGRGLQLLFYSVGIGQISSEVPQNLSASRPQDRQFILSSKKLLLSDSGFYLCACSYRLQQFFGPGTRLTVL.

The rearrangement uses TRBV13 and TRBJ2-5; D might be TRBD2 (7 bases). Germline CDR1 and CDR2: PRHDT and FYEKMQ (reference sequence). The CDR3 runs 13 residues. V lost 1 base and J 7 bases, leaving 10 bases between the germline ends. In nucleotides, the CDR3 is TGTGCCAGCAGCTTAGCAGGGGAGGGGACCCAGTACTTC. Its translation is CASSLAGEGTQYF. The full variable domain, with the rest looked up from reference TRBV13 and TRBJ2-5, is AAGVIQSPRHLIKEKRETATLKCYPIPRHDTVYWYQQGPGQDPQFLISFYEKMQSDKGSIPDRFSAQQFSDYHSELNMSSLELGDSALYFCASSLAGEGTQYFGPGTRLLVL.

The rearrangement links TRBV27 to TRBJ2-7, with D perhaps matching TRBD2 (6 bases). Trimming removed 2 bases from V and 7 bases from J, with 15 bases in between. Germline CDR1 MNHEY, CDR2 SMNVEV (reference sequence). The CDR3 covers 14 residues. The CDR3 coding sequence is TGTGCCAGCAGTTTAAAAGAGGGAGGTCGTGAGCAGTACTTC. It encodes CASSLKEGGREQYF.

The V and J genes are TRBV21-1 and TRBJ1-2; TRBD1, as called in the table, went unchecked against the DNA. TRBV21-1 is a documented pseudogene. This CDR3 comprises 13 residues. The CDR3 DNA reads TGTGCCAGCAGCAAGGCCCAGGATGGTGGCTACACCTTC. Amino acid sequence: CASSKAQDGGYTF.

The rearrangement links TRBV18 to TRBJ2-1; 7 bases map to TRBD2. The V gene end was trimmed by 5 bases and the J gene end by 5 bases; junction bases not matched to a gene: 6. In germline, CDR1 is KGHSH, CDR2 LQKENI. The CDR3 runs 14 residues. The DNA for the CDR3 is TGTGCCAGCTCAGAACGGACTAGAGACAATGAGCAGTTCTTC. Translated, it gives CASSERTRDNEQFF.

The rearrangement links TRBV15 to TRBJ2-1, with 8 nucleotides matching TRBD2. This CDR3 comprises 14 residues. With 6 bases clipped from V and 3 bases from J, the junction kept 4 bases outside the gene matches. Per germline, CDR1 LNHNV and CDR2 YYDKDF (reference sequence). The CDR3 nucleotides are TGTGCCACCAGGGCGGGAGGTGTCTACAATGAGCAGTTCTTC. Translation: CATRAGGVYNEQFF.

J is TRBJ2-7 and V is TRBV5-1; 7 nucleotides match TRBD2. CDR1 SGHRS and CDR2 YFSETQ come from the germline V gene. This CDR3 is 12 amino acids long. With 5 bases clipped from V and 3 bases from J, the junction kept 2 bases outside the gene matches. In nucleotides, the CDR3 is TGCGCCAGCAGACGGGGGGACTACGAGCAGTACTTC. It specifies CASRRGDYEQYF.

In the case of this clone: At one end, the junction sequence differs from germline, possibly due to a read error. The V and J genes are TRBV2 and TRBJ1-1; D may be TRBD1 (5 bases). The CDR3 has 15 residues. Germline loops: CDR1 SNHLY, CDR2 FYNNEI. CDR3 sequence (DNA): TGTGCCAGCAGTGAAGGGAGGGGACTGGGCACTGATGCTTTCTTT. Its protein product is CASSEGRGLGTDAFF. Variable domain in full (rest from reference TRBV2 and TRBJ1-1): EPEVTQTPSHQVTQMGQEVILRCVPISNHLYFYWYRQILGQKVEFLVSFYNNEISEKSEIFDDQFSVERPDGSNFTLKIRSTKLEDSAMYFCASSEGRGLGTDAFFGQGTRLTVV.

The chain's CDR3 is CASSMGLGGQSSYNEQFF. The DNA of the CDR3 is TGTGCCAGTAGTATGGGCCTGGGAGGCCAATCCTCCTACAATGAGCAGTTCTTC. V usage is TRBV19 and J usage is TRBJ2-1, with D possibly TRBD2 on 6 matching bases. Between the trimmed V and J ends, which lost 3 bases and 0 bases, there was a span of 18 bases. The germline V gene encodes CDR1 LNHDA and CDR2 SQIVND (reference sequence). The CDR3 has 18 amino acids. The whole variable domain, remainder taken from reference TRBV19 and TRBJ2-1, is DGGITQSPKYLFRKEGQNVTLSCEQNLNHDAMYWYRQDPGQGLRLIYYSQIVNDFQKGDIAEGYSVSREKKESFPLTVTSAQKNPTAFYLCASSMGLGGQSSYNEQFFGPGTRLTVL.

V usage is TRBV2 and J usage is TRBJ1-2, with a possible D match to TRBD1 (6 bases). Germline lookup yields CDR1 SNHLY and CDR2 FYNNEI. The CDR3 spans 14 residues. V was clipped by 4 bases and J by 4 bases, with 13 bases between them. The CDR3 sequence: CASSGQELLYGYTF. CDR3 coding DNA: TGTGCCAGCAGTGGACAGGAATTGCTCTATGGCTACACCTTC.

The chain carries TRBV2 and TRBJ2-1; D ambiguous. Deletions cut 6 bases from V and 5 bases from J, with 8 bases between. Germline CDR1 reads SNHLY; CDR2 reads FYNNEI. The length of the CDR3 is 12 residues. CDR3 bases: TGTGCCAGCAGGGAGAGCCACAATGAGCAGTTCTTC. Encoded protein: CASRESHNEQFF.

The chain combines TRBV19 with TRBJ2-1; 7 positions agree with TRBD2. Germline CDR1 and CDR2: LNHDA and SQIVND (reference sequence). This CDR3 comprises 15 residues. V shed 3 bases and J 5 bases; nucleotides not matched to a gene: 7. The CDR3 bases are TGTGCCAGTAGTATCAAGGGCGGGAGCAACAATGAGCAGTTCTTC. Translating it yields CASSIKGGSNNEQFF.

The V gene is TRBV9, the J gene TRBJ2-5, with 7 bases lining up with TRBD2. The CDR3 is 16 residues long. From germline, CDR1 is SGDLS and CDR2 YYNGEE. V shed 0 bases and J 1 base; nucleotides not matched to a gene: 6. The CDR3 reads CASSVGWGLSQETQYF. CDR3 DNA: TGTGCCAGCAGCGTAGGGTGGGGACTAAGCCAAGAGACCCAGTACTTC.

The chain recombines TRBV4-3 with TRBJ2-1; 7 bases agree with TRBD2. The V gene's germline CDR1 is LGHNA and CDR2 YSLEER. The V and J ends lost 0 bases and 15 bases, in that order; junction bases with no gene match: 8. The CDR3 covers 13 residues. CDR3 DNA: TGCGCCAGCAGCCAAGATCGACTAGCCGCAACGTTCTTC. Its translation is CASSQDRLAATFF.

The chain has TRBV5-6 and TRBJ2-1, with D possibly TRBD1 on 5 matching bases. CDR1 and CDR2 from the germline V gene are SGHDT and YYEEEE. Trimming stripped 1 base from V and 0 bases from J, with 8 bases between. The CDR3 contains 15 residues. The CDR3 DNA is TGTGCCAGCAGCTTGTACAGGAGCTCCTACAATGAGCAGTTCTTC. Translating gives CASSLYRSSYNEQFF.

This chain links TRBV4-1 with TRBJ2-7; D perhaps matches TRBD2 (6 bases). Germline CDR1 is MGHRA and CDR2 is YSYEKL. The CDR3 length is 17 residues. Trimming removed 3 bases at V and 6 bases at J, with 24 bases between. The CDR3 DNA sequence: TGCGCCAGCAGCCACAGGGAGGATGGACGGGGAAGGGGCGAGCAGTACTTC. Translation gives CASSHREDGRGRGEQYF.

The chain is built from TRBV2 and TRBJ2-7; 10 positions match TRBD2. The CDR3 has 15 amino acids. From germline, CDR1 is SNHLY and CDR2 FYNNEI. V was clipped by 6 bases and J by 4 bases; unmatched bases: 9. The CDR3 here is CASSNAGLALYEQYF. For the CDR3, the DNA is TGTGCCAGCAGCAACGCGGGACTAGCGTTGTACGAGCAGTACTTC. Looking up the rest from reference TRBV2 and TRBJ2-7 gives the full variable domain: EPEVTQTPSHQVTQMGQEVILRCVPISNHLYFYWYRQILGQKVEFLVSFYNNEISEKSEIFDDQFSVERPDGSNFTLKIRSTKLEDSAMYFCASSNAGLALYEQYFGPGTRLTVT.

The chain carries TRBV30 and TRBJ1-5; perhaps TRBD1 as D (6 bases). The V end was cut by 2 bases, the J end by 4 bases, with 9 bases between. Germline values: CDR1 GTSNPN, CDR2 SVGIG (reference sequence). The CDR3 spans 13 residues. Written as DNA, the CDR3 is TGTGCCTGGAGTTCAGGGGTGAATCAGCCCCAGCATTTT. It codes for CAWSSGVNQPQHF.

This sequence joins TRBV29-1 and TRBJ2-6; perhaps TRBD1 as D (5 bases). V shed 4 bases and J shed 4 bases, with 17 bases lying between them. Germline CDR1 is SQVTM and CDR2 is ANQGSEA. The CDR3 consists of 16 residues. The CDR3 is CSVAHPGRAGANVLTF. The CDR3 DNA reads TGCAGCGTTGCCCACCCTGGCAGGGCGGGGGCCAACGTCCTGACTTTC.

The chain uses TRBV11-2 and TRBJ2-1, with 15 bases aligning to TRBD2. This CDR3 comprises 16 residues. Looked up from germline, CDR1 is SGHAT and CDR2 is FQNNGV. V was clipped by 1 base and J by 8 bases; unmatched bases: 3. The CDR3 DNA sequence: TGTGCCAGCAGCTTAGCAGGACTAGCGGGAGGGTATGAGCAGTTCTTC. Residues: CASSLAGLAGGYEQFF.

V and J are TRBV10-3 and TRBJ1-1; 7 nucleotides match TRBD1. The V gene end was trimmed by 7 bases and the J gene end by 5 bases; junction bases not matched to a gene: 7. Germline loops: CDR1 ENHRY, CDR2 SYGVKD. CDR3 length: 13 amino acids. CDR3 in DNA: TGTGCCATCAAGGAGGGGGCGAGGACTGAAGCTTTCTTT. The encoded protein is CAIKEGARTEAFF.